Shown below are 24 T cell receptor beta chains from a single sample sequenced in a study of neurological immune-mediated disorders. MiXCR was run by TCRdb on the 5' RACE reads, yielding one entry per CDR3 protein. The table records around 130,000 distinct CDR3 sequences, about 3.4% of them present only once. Sequences were obtained from PBMCs. The receptor set was obtained from a young woman with multiple sclerosis.

This clonotype appeared many times. This sequence joins TRBV6-6 and TRBJ1-1, with D perhaps matching TRBD1 (6 bases). The V and J ends lost 9 bases and 2 bases respectively, with 13 bases between them. Germline V CDR1 and CDR2: MNHNY, SVGAGI (reference sequence). The CDR3 is 13 amino acids. The CDR3 bases are TGTGCCAGTTTAGCGGGGGGCAACACTGAAGCTTTCTTT. It is translated as CASLAGGNTEAFF.

This clonotype was counted many times. This chain connects TRBV7-9 to TRBJ2-6, with TRBD1 matching 10 bases. The germline gives CDR1 SEHNR, CDR2 FQNEAQ (reference sequence). This CDR3 contains 17 residues. V lost 3 bases, J lost 4 bases, and 6 bases stayed unmatched. This CDR3 reads CASSLPGTGAGANVLTF. In DNA, the CDR3 is TGTGCCAGCAGCTTGCCGGGGACAGGGGCCGGGGCCAACGTCCTGACTTTC. The whole variable domain, remainder taken from reference TRBV7-9 and TRBJ2-6, is DTGVSQNPRHKITKRGQNVTFRCDPISEHNRLYWYRQTLGQGPEFLTYFQNEAQLEKSRLLSDRFSAERPKGSFSTLEIQRTEQGDSAMYLCASSLPGTGAGANVLTFGAGSRLTVL.

This clonotype was observed at least ten times. The chain carries TRBV9 and TRBJ2-2; 7 positions match TRBD1. This CDR3 spans 16 amino acids. The trim removed 0 bases at V and 3 bases at J, leaving 5 bases unmatched. Germline loops: CDR1 SGDLS, CDR2 YYNGEE. CDR3 amino acids: CASSVDPGGDTGELFF. The CDR3 nucleotides read TGTGCCAGCAGCGTAGATCCAGGGGGTGACACCGGGGAGCTGTTTTTT.

This clonotype has at least ten counts. The rearrangement uses TRBV20-1 and TRBJ2-2; maybe TRBD1 (6 bases). Germline CDR1 and CDR2: DFQATT and SNEGSKA (reference sequence). The length of the CDR3 is 12 residues. V was pared by 4 bases and J by 7 bases, with 10 bases between. The CDR3 sequence is CSANRVGGELFF. For the CDR3, the DNA is TGCAGTGCTAACAGGGTGGGCGGGGAGCTGTTTTTT.

This clonotype has ten or more counts. The V and J genes are TRBV20-1 and TRBJ2-2; TRBD2 matches at 8 bases. The germline gives CDR1 DFQATT, CDR2 SNEGSKA (reference sequence). The junction had 6 bases not matched to a gene; V was cut back by 6 bases and J by 6 bases. The CDR3 is 13 amino acids. The CDR3 DNA sequence: TGCAGTGCCGAGCGGGAGATGCCCGGGGAGCTGTTTTTT. Amino acid sequence: CSAEREMPGELFF.

This clonotype was seen many times. The CDR3 DNA reads as TGTGCCAGCAGCTGGTCTCCGGGTAAAGAGACCCAGTACTTC. Amino acid sequence: CASSWSPGKETQYF. This rearrangement joins TRBV7-9 to TRBJ2-5; D uncertain. This CDR3 comprises 14 residues. The V end was cut by 4 bases, the J end by 3 bases, with 12 bases between. Germline V gene sequence: CDR1 SEHNR, CDR2 FQNEAQ (reference sequence).

This clonotype showed up many times. The genes are TRBV2 and TRBJ2-3; no definite D call. This CDR3 is 12 amino acids long. Germline CDR1 is SNHLY and CDR2 is FYNNEI. V lost 5 bases and J lost 4, with 7 bases in between. This CDR3 reads CASSPEADTQYF. CDR3 coding DNA: TGTGCCAGCAGTCCAGAGGCAGATACGCAGTATTTT.

This clonotype was detected ten times or more. The chain employs TRBV20-1 and TRBJ1-6; 7 bases fit TRBD1. The CDR3 is made up of 18 amino acids. V gave up 2 bases and J gave up 7 bases; unmatched junction bases: 17. CDR1 is DFQATT and CDR2 is SNEGSKA in the germline V gene (reference sequence). The CDR3 loop reads CSARLGTWGTVRNSPLHF. As DNA, the CDR3 is TGCAGTGCTAGACTGGGGACCTGGGGGACAGTTCGGAATTCACCCCTCCACTTT.

A few counts support this clonotype. The rearrangement uses TRBV3-1 and TRBJ1-1; no reliable D call. The CDR3 is 14 amino acids. CDR1 and CDR2 from the germline V gene are LGHDT and YNNKEL (reference sequence). V was shortened by 6 bases and J by 0 bases, with 11 bases between the two germline ends. This chain's CDR3 is CASRLWGLNTEAFF. The DNA for the CDR3 is TGTGCCAGCAGACTGTGGGGTTTGAACACTGAAGCTTTCTTT. Full variable domain (missing parts from reference TRBV3-1 and TRBJ1-1): DTAVSQTPKYLVTQMGNDKSIKCEQNLGHDTMYWYKQDSKKFLKIMFSYNNKELIINETVPNRFSPKSPDKAHLNLHINSLELGDSAVYFCASRLWGLNTEAFFGQGTRLTVV.

This clonotype showed up many times. V and J are TRBV7-2 and TRBJ2-5, with TRBD1 identical over 10 bases. The CDR3 covers 16 residues. V lost 5 bases, J lost 1 base, and 7 bases stayed unmatched. Germline CDR1 and CDR2: SGHTA and FQGNSA. The CDR3 loop is CASSRIGTGVQETQYF. DNA for the CDR3: TGTGCCAGCAGCCGGATCGGGACAGGGGTCCAAGAGACCCAGTACTTC.

This clonotype was detected only a few times. This chain joins TRBV20-1 and TRBJ1-6; D unresolved. Germline V gene sequence: CDR1 DFQATT, CDR2 SNEGSKA (reference sequence). This CDR3 spans 13 amino acids. V was pared by 3 bases and J by 6 bases, with 9 bases between. CDR3 residues: CSARGRSNSPLHF. In DNA form, the CDR3 reads TGCAGTGCTAGGGGCCGGAGTAATTCACCCCTCCACTTT.

This clonotype was detected ten times or more. The chain is built from TRBV9 and TRBJ2-5; possible D gene TRBD1, 7 bases. Trimming removed 3 bases at V and 4 bases at J, with 16 bases between. CDR3 length: 15 amino acids. The germline CDR1 and CDR2 sequences are SGDLS and YYNGEE. The CDR3 reads CASSGAGQLGETQYF. The DNA of the CDR3 is TGTGCCAGCAGCGGGGCGGGACAGCTTGGAGAGACCCAGTACTTC.

This clonotype was seen many times. V usage is TRBV9 and J usage is TRBJ2-1, with D possibly being TRBD1 or TRBD2 (5 bases each). CDR1 and CDR2 from the germline V gene are SGDLS and YYNGEE. This CDR3 contains 14 residues. V shed 0 bases and J shed 7 bases, with 11 bases lying between them. The CDR3 sequence: CASSVGSWGNEQFF. The CDR3 bases are TGTGCCAGCAGCGTAGGGTCTTGGGGGAATGAGCAGTTCTTC.

V is TRBV5-1 and J is TRBJ2-1, with D unresolved. The CDR3 spans 14 residues. The V gene's germline CDR1 is SGHRS and CDR2 YFSETQ. The V end lost 2 bases, the J end lost 6 bases, and 12 bases lay between the germline ends. The CDR3 DNA follows: TGCGCCAGCAGCTTACAGAGTGGAACCAATGAGCAGTTCTTC. Amino acid sequence: CASSLQSGTNEQFF.

This clonotype was found many times. This chain connects TRBV5-1 to TRBJ2-5; D is ambiguous. Trimming removed 0 bases from V and 2 bases from J, with 5 bases in between. CDR1 is SGHRS, CDR2 YFSETQ, per germline. The CDR3 is made up of 13 amino acids. In nucleotides, the CDR3 is TGCGCCAGCAGCTTGGAACAGCAAGAGACCCAGTACTTC. This codes for CASSLEQQETQYF. Looking up the rest from reference TRBV5-1 and TRBJ2-5 gives the full variable domain: KAGVTQTPRYLIKTRGQQVTLSCSPISGHRSVSWYQQTPGQGLQFLFEYFSETQRNKGNFPGRFSGRQFSNSRSEMNVSTLELGDSALYLCASSLEQQETQYFGPGTRLLVL.

This clonotype came up many times. This chain connects TRBV4-3 to TRBJ2-1; maybe TRBD2 (5 bases). The CDR3 totals 15 residues. Germline CDR1 reads LGHNA; CDR2 reads YSLEER. Between the trimmed V and J ends, which lost 3 bases and 4 bases, there was a span of 13 bases. The CDR3 DNA sequence: TGCGCCAGCAGCCAGGACTCCACGGGTTACAATGAGCAGTTCTTC. This gives the protein CASSQDSTGYNEQFF.

The table lists this clonotype with many counts. This chain joins TRBV20-1 and TRBJ2-3; D is possibly TRBD2 (6 bases). The CDR3 is 18 amino acids. V was pared by 0 bases and J by 2 bases, with 21 bases between. Per germline, CDR1 DFQATT and CDR2 SNEGSKA (reference sequence). In DNA form, the CDR3 reads TGCAGTGCTAGAGACCCCCGGCGCCGGGACTCCTACACAGATACGCAGTATTTT. It is translated as CSARDPRRRDSYTDTQYF.

This clonotype was seen many times. This chain uses TRBV5-1 with TRBJ2-3; TRBD1 matches 9 bases. CDR3 length equals 17 residues. The V gene end was trimmed by 4 bases and the J gene end by 0 bases; junction bases not matched to a gene: 9. CDR1 and CDR2 from the germline V gene are SGHRS and YFSETQ. CDR3: CASSLTGTGSSTDTQYF. As DNA, the CDR3 is TGCGCCAGCAGCCTAACCGGGACAGGGTCAAGCACAGATACGCAGTATTTT.

The CDR3 spells CASSFWTSGTRSYNEQFF. The CDR3 region has the DNA TGTGCCAGTAGTTTTTGGACTAGCGGGACAAGATCCTACAATGAGCAGTTCTTC. The chain joins TRBV19 to TRBJ2-1, with 12 bases that match TRBD2. Germline V CDR1 and CDR2: LNHDA, SQIVND (reference sequence). The CDR3 has 18 residues. V lost 5 bases and J lost 1; bases outside the gene matches: 9.

At least ten counts were recorded for this clonotype. The genes are TRBV6-5 and TRBJ2-3, with TRBD2 matching 7 bases. Per germline, CDR1 MNHEY and CDR2 SVGAGI. The trim removed 6 bases at V and 4 bases at J, leaving 7 bases unmatched. This CDR3 contains 14 residues. The CDR3 spells CASRVGGSPDTQYF. CDR3 DNA: TGTGCCAGCAGGGTGGGCGGGAGTCCAGATACGCAGTATTTT.

This clonotype was seen repeatedly, ten times or more. V is TRBV7-2 and J is TRBJ2-3; D remains unclear. Germline V gene data show CDR1 as SGHTA and CDR2 as FQGNSA. The germline V and J ends were trimmed by 5 bases and 2 bases, with 5 bases remaining between them. The CDR3 loop spans 12 amino acids. CDR3: CASSQVTDTQYF. The CDR3 bases are TGTGCCAGCAGCCAAGTCACAGATACGCAGTATTTT.

The table lists this clonotype with many counts. This sequence joins TRBV10-3 and TRBJ2-3; TRBD2 matches 9 bases. The CDR3 sequence is 17 residues long. Germline CDR1 reads ENHRY; CDR2 reads SYGVKD. With 6 bases clipped from V and 6 bases from J, the junction kept 16 bases outside the gene matches. For the CDR3, the DNA is TGTGCCATCAGCCCTGGTTCCCGACTAGCGGTTGGGGATACGCAGTATTTT. It is translated as CAISPGSRLAVGDTQYF.

There are many counts of this clonotype. V usage is TRBV20-1 and J usage is TRBJ2-6, with D perhaps matching TRBD1 or TRBD2 (6 bases each). The V end lost 3 bases, the J end lost 3 bases, and 12 bases lay between the germline ends. Germline loops: CDR1 DFQATT, CDR2 SNEGSKA (reference sequence). CDR3 length: 15 amino acids. The CDR3 nucleotides read TGCAGTGCTAGCCCGGGGGCTTTTGGGGCCAACGTCCTGACTTTC. Translation: CSASPGAFGANVLTF.

This clonotype was found many times. The chain uses TRBV5-1 and TRBJ2-1; maybe TRBD1 (5 bases). The CDR3 loop spans 15 amino acids. Deletions cut 1 base from V and 4 bases from J, with 12 bases between. In germline, CDR1 is SGHRS, CDR2 YFSETQ. The CDR3 DNA reads as TGCGCCAGCAGCTTGAGGCAGGGAAGGTACAATGAGCAGTTCTTC. Its translation is CASSLRQGRYNEQFF.